These T cell receptor beta chains were read from a single sample in a study of cytomegalovirus exposure and HLA in healthy donors. Clones were sequenced by immunoSEQ multiplex PCR, and TCRdb holds only the in-frame ones, with some missing. The sample comprises some 110,000 clones, 82% of which are singletons, and approximately 23% rests with the top ten. Sample: PBMCs. The origin of the receptors is a man aged 25-45 years in good health and CMV-seropositive. CDR3s include the opening cysteine and the closing phenylalanine or tryptophan. The order of the fields is CDR3 DNA, CDR3 protein, D gene, J gene, clone size, V gene, CDR3 length. The D gene is left open where the match is weak. Not every row has a clone size; where given, it reads once, few, many or a size class.

DNA: TGTGCCAGCAGCTTCCCAAGGGGACAGGAGAACACCGGGGAGCTGTTTTTT
CDR3: CASSFPRGQENTGELFF
D: TRBD1
J: TRBJ2-2
size: .
V: TRBV5-4
length: 17

DNA: TGTGCCAGCAGGGACAGGGGTGAAAACATTCAGTACTTC
CDR3: CASRDRGENIQYF
D: .
J: TRBJ2-4
size: .
V: TRBV21-1
length: 13

DNA: TGTGCCAGCAGCCGTTCCGGGACTAGCGGGGGGGCCGGAGATACGCAGTATTTT
CDR3: CASSRSGTSGGAGDTQYF
D: TRBD2
J: TRBJ2-3
size: .
V: TRBV7-2
length: 18

DNA: TGTGCCATCAGTGAGTTTAGGGAGTCTAACTATGGCTACACCTTC
CDR3: CAISEFRESNYGYTF
D: .
J: TRBJ1-2
size: .
V: TRBV10-3
length: 15

DNA: TGTGCCTGGACTCCCCCGGGAAGTCATAATTCACCCCTCCACTTT
CDR3: CAWTPPGSHNSPLHF
D: .
J: TRBJ1-6
size: .
V: TRBV30
length: 15

DNA: TGTGCCAGCTCACCACCGAGGGGACAGGGGGACAATGAGCAGTTCTTC
CDR3: CASSPPRGQGDNEQFF
D: TRBD1
J: TRBJ2-1
size: few
V: TRBV18
length: 16

DNA: TGTGCCAGCAGTGAACTGGACGGGGACGAGCAGTACTTC
CDR3: CASSELDGDEQYF
D: .
J: TRBJ2-7
size: .
V: TRBV25-1
length: 13

DNA: TGTGCCAGCAGCTCCACAATCAGGAACACTGAAGCTTTCTTT
CDR3: CASSSTIRNTEAFF
D: .
J: TRBJ1-1
size: .
V: TRBV7-2
length: 14

DNA: TGTGCCAGCGATCGACAGGCAGTCTATGGCTACACCTTC
CDR3: CASDRQAVYGYTF
D: .
J: TRBJ1-2
size: .
V: TRBV27
length: 13

DNA: TGTGCCAGCAGCTTATTAACAGGACAGGGATTAGGCTTCGACGAGCAGTACTTC
CDR3: CASSLLTGQGLGFDEQYF
D: TRBD1
J: TRBJ2-7
size: once
V: TRBV11-2
length: 18

DNA: TGTGCCAGCAGCTCGAGCCGGGCTAGCGGGGGGCCCGGAGAGACCCAGTACTTC
CDR3: CASSSSRASGGPGETQYF
D: TRBD2
J: TRBJ2-5
size: .
V: TRBV11-3
length: 18

DNA: TGTGCCAGCAGCGGGGCCGGGACAGTGAACTATGGCTACACCTTC
CDR3: CASSGAGTVNYGYTF
D: TRBD1
J: TRBJ1-2
size: .
V: TRBV7-8
length: 15

DNA: TGTGCCAGCAGTGTGGTCTGGGGGGCAGATACGCAGTATTTT
CDR3: CASSVVWGADTQYF
D: .
J: TRBJ2-3
size: .
V: TRBV6-4
length: 14

DNA: TGTGCCAGCAGCCCGGGGACTAGCGGGGGGGAGGAGACCCAGTACTTC
CDR3: CASSPGTSGGEETQYF
D: TRBD2
J: TRBJ2-5
size: .
V: TRBV5-4
length: 16

DNA: TGTGCCAGCAGTTTAGAGGGCAGTGCGAGCAATCAGCCCCAGCATTTT
CDR3: CASSLEGSASNQPQHF
D: .
J: TRBJ1-5
size: .
V: TRBV28
length: 16

DNA: TGTGCCAGCAGACCTGGGACTAGAAGCACAGATACGCAGTATTTT
CDR3: CASRPGTRSTDTQYF
D: .
J: TRBJ2-3
size: many
V: TRBV21-1
length: 15

DNA: TGTGCCAGTAGTATTGGCCTCAGGGGGCAGCAGCCCCAGCATTTT
CDR3: CASSIGLRGQQPQHF
D: TRBD1
J: TRBJ1-5
size: few
V: TRBV19
length: 15

DNA: TGTGCCATCGCGGAGGGATCAACTAATGAAAAACTGTTTTTT
CDR3: CAIAEGSTNEKLFF
D: .
J: TRBJ1-4
size: .
V: TRBV10-3
length: 14

DNA: TGTGCCAGCAGCTCGGGACTAGCCTACAATGAGCAGTTCTTC
CDR3: CASSSGLAYNEQFF
D: TRBD2
J: TRBJ2-1
size: .
V: TRBV7-3
length: 14

DNA: TGTGCCAGCAGCGACCTAGTAGGGGTCCAGCATTTT
CDR3: CASSDLVGVQHF
D: .
J: TRBJ1-5
size: .
V: TRBV9
length: 12

DNA: TGTGCCAGCAGCGACGGAGCCTACGAGCAGTACTTC
CDR3: CASSDGAYEQYF
D: .
J: TRBJ2-7
size: .
V: TRBV25-1
length: 12

DNA: TGTGCCAGCAGCTCACCGGGGGTGAACTATGGCTACACCTTC
CDR3: CASSSPGVNYGYTF
D: .
J: TRBJ1-2
size: .
V: TRBV28
length: 14

DNA: TGCGCCAGCAGGACAGGGGATGATGTTGTGGGCGAGCAGTACTTC
CDR3: CASRTGDDVVGEQYF
D: TRBD1
J: TRBJ2-7
size: .
V: TRBV5-1
length: 15

DNA: TGCGCCAGCAGCCCGACAGGGCTGAACACCGGGGAGCTGTTTTTT
CDR3: CASSPTGLNTGELFF
D: TRBD1
J: TRBJ2-2
size: .
V: TRBV5-1
length: 15

DNA: TGTGCCAGCAGTGCGAATCCAAATTCGGGAAACACCATATATTTT
CDR3: CASSANPNSGNTIYF
D: .
J: TRBJ1-3
size: .
V: TRBV27
length: 15

DNA: TGTGCCAGCGGCCAGATGCGGGGCGCGCAGTATTTT
CDR3: CASGQMRGAQYF
D: .
J: TRBJ2-3
size: few
V: TRBV13
length: 12

DNA: TGTGCCAGCAGCCAGGCCGGGAATAGCAATCAGCCCCAGCATTTT
CDR3: CASSQAGNSNQPQHF
D: .
J: TRBJ1-5
size: once
V: TRBV4-2
length: 15

DNA: TGCGCCAGCAGCCGATCCCTCGGGGACAGGGTCCGATATGGCTACACCTTC
CDR3: CASSRSLGDRVRYGYTF
D: TRBD1
J: TRBJ1-2
size: .
V: TRBV4-1
length: 17

DNA: TGCAGCGTCCTGCGGGACAGGAGCTCCTACGAGCAGTACTTC
CDR3: CSVLRDRSSYEQYF
D: TRBD1
J: TRBJ2-7
size: .
V: TRBV29-1
length: 14

DNA: TGTGCCAGCTCACCACCCACCGCGGGAGTGAACACCGGGGAGCTGTTTTTT
CDR3: CASSPPTAGVNTGELFF
D: TRBD2
J: TRBJ2-2
size: .
V: TRBV18
length: 17

DNA: TGTGCCTGGGGGACAGGGTCAGTCTATGGCTACACCTTC
CDR3: CAWGTGSVYGYTF
D: TRBD1
J: TRBJ1-2
size: .
V: TRBV30
length: 13

DNA: TGCAGCGTCCCCCAGTCTAGCGGGAGAACAGATACGCAGTATTTT
CDR3: CSVPQSSGRTDTQYF
D: TRBD2
J: TRBJ2-3
size: .
V: TRBV29-1
length: 15

DNA: TGTGCCAGCAGCTTAACGGGGGCTCTGAACACTGAAGCTTTCTTT
CDR3: CASSLTGALNTEAFF
D: .
J: TRBJ1-1
size: once
V: TRBV7-3
length: 15

DNA: TGTGCCAGCAGCCAAGACCCTACAGGGGTTGGCAATCAGCCCCAGCATTTT
CDR3: CASSQDPTGVGNQPQHF
D: TRBD1
J: TRBJ1-5
size: .
V: TRBV4-2
length: 17

DNA: TGTGCCAGCGAGACAGGGGGTATAGAGACCCAGTACTTC
CDR3: CASETGGIETQYF
D: TRBD1
J: TRBJ2-5
size: .
V: TRBV6-1
length: 13

DNA: TGTGCCAGCAGCTTAGAGGTCCGGGACAGACATCTGTACGGCTACACCTTC
CDR3: CASSLEVRDRHLYGYTF
D: TRBD1
J: TRBJ1-2
size: .
V: TRBV11-3
length: 17

DNA: TGTGCCAGCGGATTCTTTAGCGGGGGAGCCTACGAGCAGTACTTC
CDR3: CASGFFSGGAYEQYF
D: TRBD2
J: TRBJ2-7
size: few
V: TRBV7-2
length: 15

DNA: TGTGCCAGCAGACAGGGGCTCCGAACTCTTGGCTCCTACGAGCAGTACTTC
CDR3: CASRQGLRTLGSYEQYF
D: TRBD1
J: TRBJ2-7
size: .
V: TRBV7-8
length: 17

DNA: TGTGCCAGCAGTGAAGAACGCGGGGATCAGCCCCAGCATTTT
CDR3: CASSEERGDQPQHF
D: .
J: TRBJ1-5
size: once
V: TRBV6-1
length: 14

DNA: TGTGCCAGCAGCAGTTCGACAGGGGGTGGCTACACCTTC
CDR3: CASSSSTGGGYTF
D: TRBD1
J: TRBJ1-2
size: .
V: TRBV11-2
length: 13

DNA: TGCGCCAGTTTACAGGACTCTGGGGCCAACGTCCTGACTTTC
CDR3: CASLQDSGANVLTF
D: .
J: TRBJ2-6
size: few
V: TRBV5-1
length: 14

DNA: TGCGCCAGCAGCTTGGTCCAGGGAGGGCCCCAGCATTTT
CDR3: CASSLVQGGPQHF
D: .
J: TRBJ1-5
size: .
V: TRBV5-1
length: 13

DNA: TGTGCCAGCAGTTTCAGGGGAGATACGCAGTATTTT
CDR3: CASSFRGDTQYF
D: .
J: TRBJ2-3
size: .
V: TRBV27
length: 12

DNA: TGTGCCAGCAGCCGGACTAGAATGGATACGCAGTATTTT
CDR3: CASSRTRMDTQYF
D: TRBD2
J: TRBJ2-3
size: .
V: TRBV11-3
length: 13

DNA: TGCGCCAGCAGCCTGGACAGGGAAGAGACCCAGTACTTC
CDR3: CASSLDREETQYF
D: TRBD1
J: TRBJ2-5
size: .
V: TRBV4-1
length: 13

DNA: TGTGCCAGCAGTTCAAGGGGTACTGAAGCTTTCTTT
CDR3: CASSSRGTEAFF
D: .
J: TRBJ1-1
size: .
V: TRBV11-2
length: 12

DNA: TGTGCCAGCAGCTTGGGGGTAGCGGGGGGGCCGAGCGATACGCAGTATTTT
CDR3: CASSLGVAGGPSDTQYF
D: TRBD2
J: TRBJ2-3
size: .
V: TRBV11-2
length: 17

DNA: TGTGCCATTCAATCACAGGGTGTCCCTGAAGCTTTCTTT
CDR3: CAIQSQGVPEAFF
D: .
J: TRBJ1-1
size: .
V: TRBV10-3
length: 13

DNA: TGTGCCAGCAGTGATAGGACTAGCCGCAACGGGGAGCTGTTTTTT
CDR3: CASSDRTSRNGELFF
D: TRBD2
J: TRBJ2-2
size: .
V: TRBV6-4
length: 15

DNA: TGTGCCAGCATCCGACAGGTGGGGGACGAGCAGTTCTTC
CDR3: CASIRQVGDEQFF
D: .
J: TRBJ2-1
size: .
V: TRBV7-2
length: 13